The T cell receptor (beta chain) under discussion was sequenced for a study of T cells after yellow fever vaccination. Study-level findings and limits: Few clonotypes appeared in both CD4 and CD8 compartments. The secondary response showed a weaker magnitude and a faster peak, day 5 versus 15. Post-booster repertoires contained most primary-vaccination clones again (almost 97% CD4, 88% CD8).

The CDR3 runs 14 residues. Per the germline V gene, CDR1 is SGHTA and CDR2 is FQGNSA. The V end was cut by 5 bases, the J end by 5 bases, with 15 bases between. On this clonotype itself: Its cognate antigen is unknown.

Researchers made TCR cDNA using 5'RACE template switching, and this step added a universal primer site and UMIs. TCRdb analysed the 5' RACE reads with MiXCR anew, one entry per CDR3 protein. The profile shows about 340,000 distinct CDR3 sequences, approximately 12% of them singletons. This chain connects TRBV7-2 to TRBJ2-5; D unclear. This sequence originates from a man aged 18 to 30 who received the YFV17D yellow fever vaccine. The sequencing here drew on CD4+ T cells sorted from PBMCs, taken 15 days after the yellow fever booster vaccination. The CDR3: CASSPLPGGETQYF. The CDR3 region has the DNA TGTGCCAGCAGCCCCCTTCCGGGTGGCGAGACCCAGTACTTC.